These 24 T cell receptor beta chains share one sample of origin, sequenced in a study of CD8 T cells in ankylosing spondylitis (dated by TCRdb to the late 2010s). The library was built by means of 5' RACE. TCRdb lists the instrument as Illumina HiSeq 2500. TCRdb reprocessing: public reads trimmed at Q25 with fastp, clones called with MiXCR, in-frame beta chains kept. Each record represents a unique CDR3 protein, reported with the most common genes and DNA among its rows. This sample lists a few hundred thousand distinct CDR3 sequences; 15% to 20% were detected once. The ten largest clonotypes hold approximately 1% of the sample. Summary of the overall study and its limitations: A TCR beta motif of about 8 highly homologous amino acid variants appeared characteristic of blood from ankylosing spondylitis patients.

What these receptors recognize is not known. Material for sequencing was blood, either unsorted or a sorted T cell fraction (not recorded which). These receptors all come from a male donor with ankylosing spondylitis.

This clonotype turned up a few times. This sequence joins TRBV12-3 or TRBV12-4 and TRBJ2-1; D not resolved. V lost 4 bases, J lost 3 bases, and 7 bases lay in between. The CDR3 covers 13 residues. CDR3 sequence reads: CASSYTLYNEQFF. The CDR3 DNA reads as TGTGCCAGCAGTTACACCCTCTACAATGAGCAGTTCTTC.

The genes are TRBV11-2 and TRBJ1-2; possible D gene TRBD1, 6 bases. Per germline, CDR1 SGHAT and CDR2 FQNNGV. Deletions cut 0 bases from V and 3 bases from J, with 11 bases between. CDR3 length: 15 residues. For the CDR3, the DNA is TGTGCCAGCAGCTTAGATTTAGGGGGAGACTATGGCTACACCTTC. Its protein is CASSLDLGGDYGYTF. The variable domain in full, with the rest retrieved from reference TRBV11-2 and TRBJ1-2, is EAGVAQSPRYKIIEKRQSVAFWCNPISGHATLYWYQQILGQGPKLLIQFQNNGVVDDSQLPKDRFSAERLKGVDSTLKIQPAKLEDSAVYLCASSLDLGGDYGYTFGSGTRLTVV.

This clonotype was seen more than once but under ten times. The junction and the germline gene differ at one end; a read error may be behind it. The chain combines TRBV11-2 with TRBJ1-1; tentative D call: TRBD1 (5 bases). The germline V gene has CDR1 SGHAT and CDR2 FQNNGV. There are 12 residues in the CDR3. The CDR3 bases are TGTGCCAGCAGCTCAGCCCGGGACCGGGAAGTCTTT. Amino acid sequence: CASSSARDREVF.

This chain uses TRBV4-1 with TRBJ2-3; maybe TRBD2 (6 bases). The CDR3 is 14 amino acids. Germline CDR1 MGHRA, CDR2 YSYEKL. Deletions cut 3 bases from V and 4 bases from J, with 11 bases between. The CDR3 nucleotides are TGCGCCAGCAGCCAGGGGCTAGCGTCAGATACGCAGTATTTT. Translation: CASSQGLASDTQYF.

This clonotype was observed a handful of times. This chain connects TRBV4-1 to TRBJ1-2; tentative D call: TRBD1 (5 bases). V was clipped by 1 base and J by 3 bases, with 15 bases between them. The CDR3 loop spans 16 amino acids. The germline CDR1 and CDR2 sequences are MGHRA and YSYEKL. CDR3 amino acids: CASSQGPRGTDYGYTF. CDR3 coding DNA: TGCGCCAGCAGCCAAGGCCCAAGGGGTACGGACTATGGCTACACCTTC.

The chain links TRBV19 to TRBJ1-5; maybe TRBD1 (5 bases). The V gene lost 10 bases and the J gene lost 5 bases, with 15 bases spanning the gap. Germline CDR1 is LNHDA and CDR2 is SQIVND (reference sequence). The CDR3 sequence is 13 residues long. This chain's CDR3 is CATMGGLYQPQHF. CDR3 bases: TGTGCCACTATGGGGGGACTTTATCAGCCCCAGCATTTT.

This clonotype was observed a handful of times. This sequence joins TRBV20-1 and TRBJ2-4, with TRBD2 as a possible D gene (6 bases). Germline CDR1 is DFQATT and CDR2 is SNEGSKA (reference sequence). This CDR3 is 18 amino acids long. Trimming removed 3 bases at V and 0 bases at J, with 21 bases between. CDR3 region: CSASSEEGYLVAKNIQYF. CDR3 DNA sequence: TGCAGTGCTAGTTCCGAGGAGGGGTACCTGGTAGCCAAAAACATTCAGTACTTC.

The genes are TRBV7-2 and TRBJ1-5; maybe TRBD1 (5 bases). The CDR3 length is 15 residues. Looked up from germline, CDR1 is SGHTA and CDR2 is FQGNSA. The V gene lost 2 bases and the J gene lost 3 bases, with 11 bases spanning the gap. Here the CDR3 DNA reads TGTGCCAGCAGCTTAACACGGGGGAACAATCAGCCCCAGCATTTT. Encoded protein: CASSLTRGNNQPQHF.

This clonotype was seen a handful of times. The V call is TRBV12-3 or TRBV12-4, the J call TRBJ1-1; perhaps TRBD1 as D (5 bases). The V end was cut by 6 bases, the J end by 10 bases, with 15 bases between. The CDR3 runs 12 residues. The CDR3 is CASRLSSGGAFF. In nucleotides, the CDR3 is TGTGCCAGCAGGTTGAGCTCCGGGGGAGCTTTCTTT.

This clonotype was counted only a few times. The rearrangement links TRBV11-2 to TRBJ2-3; 7 bases are a match to TRBD2. The CDR3 runs 14 residues. Germline CDR1 is SGHAT and CDR2 is FQNNGV. J was trimmed by 4 bases and V by 3 bases; bases with no gene match: 4. The CDR3, as DNA: TGTGCCAGCAGCTTGGGACTATTGTCAGATACGCAGTATTTT. Translated, it gives CASSLGLLSDTQYF.

This chain connects TRBV7-9 to TRBJ2-2; 9 bases line up with TRBD2. CDR1 and CDR2 (germline): SEHNR, FQNEAQ (reference sequence). The junction had 6 bases not matched to a gene; V was cut back by 4 bases and J by 6 bases. The CDR3 sequence is 15 residues long. The CDR3 spells CASSSGTSSAGELFF. The CDR3 DNA reads TGTGCCAGCAGCTCCGGGACTAGCTCCGCCGGGGAGCTGTTTTTT.

This clonotype was recorded a few times. The chain uses TRBV4-1 and TRBJ1-1; no clear D gene. Trimming took off 0 bases at V and 2 bases at J, with 4 bases between the two ends. The germline V gene has CDR1 MGHRA and CDR2 YSYEKL. The CDR3 totals 13 residues. CDR3 region: CASSQDSNTEAFF. The CDR3 bases are TGCGCCAGCAGCCAAGACAGTAACACTGAAGCTTTCTTT.

The chain joins TRBV15 to TRBJ2-5, with TRBD2 identical over 7 bases. V lost 2 bases, J lost 10 bases, and 4 bases stayed unmatched. Germline V lookup: CDR1 LNHNV, CDR2 YYDKDF (reference sequence). The CDR3 covers 12 residues. CDR3 coding DNA: TGTGCCACCAGCAGAACTCGGGAGGACCAGTACTTC. Translated: CATSRTREDQYF.

This clonotype was seen only a few times. The chain combines TRBV29-1 with TRBJ2-1; the match to TRBD2 covers 7 bases. The CDR3 spans 15 residues. V shed 6 bases and J 1 base; nucleotides not matched to a gene: 9. Germline assignment: CDR1 SQVTM and CDR2 ANQGSEA. CDR3 in amino acids: CSVTSSGSSYNEQFF. CDR3 bases: TGCAGCGTAACCTCTAGCGGATCTTCCTACAATGAGCAGTTCTTC.

The V gene is TRBV5-6, the J gene TRBJ2-1; 7 bases are a match to TRBD1. The germline gives CDR1 SGHDT, CDR2 YYEEEE. The junction had 3 bases not matched to a gene; V was cut back by 4 bases and J by 5 bases. The CDR3 is made up of 13 amino acids. The CDR3 here is CASSKGTDNEQFF. The CDR3 DNA reads TGTGCCAGCAGCAAAGGGACAGACAATGAGCAGTTCTTC.

There are a few counts of this clonotype. The V gene is TRBV7-2, the J gene TRBJ2-5, with D tentatively TRBD1 (5 bases). The length of the CDR3 is 16 residues. Germline CDR1 and CDR2: SGHTA and FQGNSA. V lost 5 bases and J lost 2, with 18 bases in between. CDR3 residues: CASSPFADSRQETQYF. Here the CDR3 DNA reads TGTGCCAGCAGCCCATTCGCCGACAGCCGACAAGAGACCCAGTACTTC.

V and J are TRBV4-1 and TRBJ2-1, with 9 bases identical to TRBD2. This CDR3 has 15 residues. Germline CDR1 MGHRA, CDR2 YSYEKL. After removal of 1 base from V and 6 bases from J, the junction contained 4 bases not matched to a gene. The CDR3: CASSQGGGGANEQFF. CDR3 DNA sequence: TGCGCCAGCAGCCAAGGCGGCGGGGGGGCCAATGAGCAGTTCTTC.

The table lists this clonotype with many counts. This sequence joins TRBV20-1 and TRBJ2-3; D is perhaps TRBD2 (5 bases). This CDR3 is 12 amino acids long. V lost 6 bases and J lost 5, with 12 bases in between. Germline-derived CDR1 and CDR2 are DFQATT and SNEGSKA (reference sequence). The CDR3 DNA follows: TGCAGTGCCACCGATGAGGGAGATACGCAGTATTTT. Translating it yields CSATDEGDTQYF.

This clonotype was observed at least ten times. V is TRBV5-1 and J is TRBJ1-4; 11 bases fit TRBD1. CDR1 is SGHRS and CDR2 is YFSETQ in the germline V gene. The CDR3 length is 14 residues. V lost 4 bases and J lost 7; bases outside the gene matches: 3. This CDR3 is CASSPGTGGEKLFF. The DNA of the CDR3 is TGCGCCAGCAGCCCCGGGACAGGGGGTGAAAAACTGTTTTTT.

This clonotype was picked up many times. At one boundary the junction diverges from the germline segment, which might be a read error. V gene TRBV12-3 or TRBV12-4 combines with J gene TRBJ2-3; 9 positions agree with TRBD2. This CDR3 is 14 amino acids long. CDR3 amino acids: CASSIAGGTDTQYF. DNA for the CDR3: TGTGCCAGCAGTATAGCGGGGGGCACAGATACGCAGTATTTT.

The chain has TRBV12-3 or TRBV12-4 and TRBJ1-1; D gene ambiguous. The CDR3 covers 15 residues. V gave up 5 bases and J gave up 4 bases, with 17 bases separating them. The CDR3 protein is CASSPRATLGTEAFF. The CDR3 nucleotides read TGTGCCAGCAGTCCAAGGGCCACCCTGGGCACTGAAGCTTTCTTT.

V and J are TRBV21-1 and TRBJ1-1; no DNA check was done on the table's D call, TRBD1. TRBV21-1 is a recognized pseudogene. There are 20 residues in the CDR3. This CDR3 is CASSKGGANRGPYIDTEAFF. As DNA, the CDR3 is TGTGCCAGCAGCAAAGGAGGCGCGAACAGGGGGCCATATATCGACACTGAAGCTTTCTTT.

J is TRBJ2-7 and V is TRBV6-5; D is undetermined. V was shortened by 0 bases and J by 3 bases, with 15 bases between the two germline ends. CDR3 length: 16 residues. Germline V CDR1 and CDR2: MNHEY, SVGAGI. CDR3 in DNA: TGTGCCAGCAGTTACTCGATCAGCAGGCCCCTCTACGAGCAGTACTTC. This sequence encodes CASSYSISRPLYEQYF.

This clonotype was seen at least ten times. The chain couples TRBV4-3 to TRBJ2-2, with unresolved D. Germline V gene sequence: CDR1 LGHNA, CDR2 YSLEER. The germline V and J ends were trimmed by 0 bases and 0 bases, with 8 bases remaining between them. The CDR3 extends over 16 amino acids. Written as DNA, the CDR3 is TGCGCCAGCAGCCAAGAAGGGTACGCGAACACCGGGGAGCTGTTTTTT. It specifies CASSQEGYANTGELFF.